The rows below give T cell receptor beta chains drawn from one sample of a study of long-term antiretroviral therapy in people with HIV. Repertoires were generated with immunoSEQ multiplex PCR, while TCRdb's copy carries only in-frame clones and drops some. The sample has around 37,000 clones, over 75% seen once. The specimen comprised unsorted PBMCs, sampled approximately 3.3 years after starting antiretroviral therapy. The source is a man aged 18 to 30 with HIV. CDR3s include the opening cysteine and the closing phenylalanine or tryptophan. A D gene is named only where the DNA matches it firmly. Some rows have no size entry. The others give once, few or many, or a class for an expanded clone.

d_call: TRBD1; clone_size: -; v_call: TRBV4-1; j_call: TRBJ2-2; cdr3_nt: TGCGCCAGCAGCCGGACAGGATCCGGGGAGCTGTTTTTT; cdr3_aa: CASSRTGSGELFF
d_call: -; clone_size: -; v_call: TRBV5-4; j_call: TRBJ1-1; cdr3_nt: TGTGCCAGCAGCCCCGACCGCACTGAAGCTTTCTTT; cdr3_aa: CASSPDRTEAFF
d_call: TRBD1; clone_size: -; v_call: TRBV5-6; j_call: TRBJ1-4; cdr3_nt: TGTGCCAGCAGCCCCAGCAGGGGGCGGGATGAAAAACTGTTTTTT; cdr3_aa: CASSPSRGRDEKLFF
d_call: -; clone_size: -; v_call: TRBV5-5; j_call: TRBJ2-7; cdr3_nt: TGTGCCAGCAGCTTGGCGCTGGGCAGTTCAGACACCTACGAGCAGTACTTC; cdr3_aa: CASSLALGSSDTYEQYF
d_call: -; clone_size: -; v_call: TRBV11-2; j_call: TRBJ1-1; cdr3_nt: TGTGCCAGCAGCTTAGTGTCGACGGGGAACACTGAAGCTTTCTTT; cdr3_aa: CASSLVSTGNTEAFF
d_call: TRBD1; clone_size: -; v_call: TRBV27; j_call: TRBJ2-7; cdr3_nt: TGTGCCAGCAGCTCCGGGACAGGAGGAAAAGAGCAGTACTTC; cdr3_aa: CASSSGTGGKEQYF
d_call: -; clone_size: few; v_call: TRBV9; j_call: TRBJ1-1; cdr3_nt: TGTGCCAGCAGTTTAGGGCAGGATGAAGCTTTCTTT; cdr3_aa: CASSLGQDEAFF
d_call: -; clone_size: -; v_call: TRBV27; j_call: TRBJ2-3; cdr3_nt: TGTGCCAGTACCCACGGGAGGGGGCTCGGCACAGATACGCAGTATTTT; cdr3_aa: CASTHGRGLGTDTQYF
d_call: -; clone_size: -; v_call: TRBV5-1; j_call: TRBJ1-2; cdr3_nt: TGCGCCAGCAGCTTGGGACGGCCCCAGGGTGGCTACACCTTC; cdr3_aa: CASSLGRPQGGYTF
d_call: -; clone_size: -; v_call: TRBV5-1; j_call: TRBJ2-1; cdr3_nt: TGCGCCAGCAGCTTGGCCCGCACATTGGATGAGCAGTTCTTC; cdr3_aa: CASSLARTLDEQFF
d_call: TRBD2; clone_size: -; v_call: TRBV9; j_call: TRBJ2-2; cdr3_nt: TGTGCCAGCAGCGGGACTAGCGGGAGGGCCCTATCGGCCCCCGGGGAGCTGTTTTTT; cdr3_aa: CASSGTSGRALSAPGELFF
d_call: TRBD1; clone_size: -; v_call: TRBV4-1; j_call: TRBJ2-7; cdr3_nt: TGCGCCAGCAGCCGCACAGGGGTTGACGAGCAGTACTTC; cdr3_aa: CASSRTGVDEQYF
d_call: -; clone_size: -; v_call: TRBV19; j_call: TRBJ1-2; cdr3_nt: TGTGCCAGTAGTATCGGACGCTACCCTAACTATGGCTACACCTTC; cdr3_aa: CASSIGRYPNYGYTF
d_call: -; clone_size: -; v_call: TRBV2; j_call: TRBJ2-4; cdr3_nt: TGTGCCAGCAGTGTGGAGTCAGACCCCAAAAACATTCAGTACTTC; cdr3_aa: CASSVESDPKNIQYF
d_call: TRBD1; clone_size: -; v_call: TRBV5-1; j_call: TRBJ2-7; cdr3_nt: TGCGCCAGCAGCTCCCGGACAGGGGACTACGAGCAGTACTTC; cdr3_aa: CASSSRTGDYEQYF
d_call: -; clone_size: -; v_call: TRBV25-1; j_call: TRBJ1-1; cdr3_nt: TGTGCCAGCAGACCACAGGACACTCCGAACACTGAAGCTTTCTTT; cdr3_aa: CASRPQDTPNTEAFF
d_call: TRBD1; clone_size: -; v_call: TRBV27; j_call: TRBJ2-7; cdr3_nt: TGTGCCAGCAGTCCGGACAGGGCCTACGAGCAGTACTTC; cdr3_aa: CASSPDRAYEQYF
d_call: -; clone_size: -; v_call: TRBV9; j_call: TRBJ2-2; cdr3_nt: TGTGCCAGCAGCGTAGGTAGCAGGGGTCATACCGGGGAGCTGTTTTTT; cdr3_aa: CASSVGSRGHTGELFF
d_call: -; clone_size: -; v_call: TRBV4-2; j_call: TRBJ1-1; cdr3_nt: TGTGCCAGCAGCCAAGATTTCCTGGGGGAAGGGTCTACTGAAGCTTTCTTT; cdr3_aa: CASSQDFLGEGSTEAFF
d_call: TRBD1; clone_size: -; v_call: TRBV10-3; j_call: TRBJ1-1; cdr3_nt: TGTGCCATCAGGAGGGACAGCCTACCTGAAGCTTTCTTT; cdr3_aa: CAIRRDSLPEAFF
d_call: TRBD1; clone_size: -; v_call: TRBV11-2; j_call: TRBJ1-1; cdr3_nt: TGTGCCAGCAGCCCGGGACAGGGGTTTGGAGCTTTCTTT; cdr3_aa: CASSPGQGFGAFF
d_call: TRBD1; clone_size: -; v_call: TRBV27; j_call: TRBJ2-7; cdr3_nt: TGTGCCAGCAGTTTATATGACAGGGTCTCCTACGAGCAGTACTTC; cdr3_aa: CASSLYDRVSYEQYF
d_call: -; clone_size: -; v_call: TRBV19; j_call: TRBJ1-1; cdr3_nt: TGTGCCCCTCTCGGGGTCTGGTCGAACACTGAAGCTTTCTTT; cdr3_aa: CAPLGVWSNTEAFF
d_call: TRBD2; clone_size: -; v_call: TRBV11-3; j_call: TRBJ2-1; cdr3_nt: TGTGCCAGCAGCCAGGGACTAGCGGCATACAATGAGCAGTTCTTC; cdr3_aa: CASSQGLAAYNEQFF
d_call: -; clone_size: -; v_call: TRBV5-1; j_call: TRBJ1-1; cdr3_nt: TGCGCCAGCAGCTTGGAGGTCAGCACTGAAGCTTTCTTT; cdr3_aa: CASSLEVSTEAFF
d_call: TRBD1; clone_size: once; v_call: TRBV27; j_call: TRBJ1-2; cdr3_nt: TGTGCCATCAGGACAGGGCCCTATGGCTACACCTTC; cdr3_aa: CAIRTGPYGYTF
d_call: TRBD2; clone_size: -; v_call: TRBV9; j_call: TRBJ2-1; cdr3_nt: TGTGCCAGCAGTGGACTAGCGGGAGGCTACAATGAGCAGTTCTTC; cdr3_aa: CASSGLAGGYNEQFF
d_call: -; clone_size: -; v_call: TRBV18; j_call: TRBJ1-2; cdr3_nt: TGTGCCAGCTCACCACAGGACGGCTACTATGGCTACACCTTC; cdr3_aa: CASSPQDGYYGYTF
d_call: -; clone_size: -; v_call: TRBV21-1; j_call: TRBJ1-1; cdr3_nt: TGTGCCAGCAGCAAACGTGACAGGGAATATAACACTGAAGCTTTCTTT; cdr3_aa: CASSKRDREYNTEAFF
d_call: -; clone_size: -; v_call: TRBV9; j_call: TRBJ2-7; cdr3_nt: TGTGCCAGCAGCGTTAGGCACGGGAGCTCCTACGAGCAGTACTTC; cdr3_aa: CASSVRHGSSYEQYF
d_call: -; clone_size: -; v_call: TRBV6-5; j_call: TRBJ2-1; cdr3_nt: TGTGCCAGCAGTTACCCGGGCAGCAATGAGCAGTTCTTC; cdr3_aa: CASSYPGSNEQFF
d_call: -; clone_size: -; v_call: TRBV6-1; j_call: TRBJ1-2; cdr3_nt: TGTGCCCTCGTCCGGGGGACGGATGGCTACACCTTC; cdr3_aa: CALVRGTDGYTF
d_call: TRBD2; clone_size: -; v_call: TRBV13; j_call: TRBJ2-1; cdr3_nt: TGTGCCAGCAGCGCGACTAGCGGGAGGGCCTCCTACAATGAGCAGTTCTTC; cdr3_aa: CASSATSGRASYNEQFF
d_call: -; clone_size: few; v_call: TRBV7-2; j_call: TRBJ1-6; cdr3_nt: TGTGCCAGCAGCTTAGCGGGGACGGATAATTCACCCCTCCACTTT; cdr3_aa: CASSLAGTDNSPLHF
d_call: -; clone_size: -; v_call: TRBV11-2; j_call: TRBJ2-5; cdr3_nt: TGTGCCAGCAGTTTGGACGGACGGGAGACCCAGTACTTC; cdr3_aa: CASSLDGRETQYF
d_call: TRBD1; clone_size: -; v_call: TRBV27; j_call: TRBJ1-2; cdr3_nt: TGTGCCAGCAGTTTAGATCGGACAGGTGGCTACACCTTC; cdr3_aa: CASSLDRTGGYTF
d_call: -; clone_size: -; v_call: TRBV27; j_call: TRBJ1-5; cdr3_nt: TGTGCCAGCAGTTTAGCCGGGAATCAGCCCCAGCATTTT; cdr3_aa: CASSLAGNQPQHF
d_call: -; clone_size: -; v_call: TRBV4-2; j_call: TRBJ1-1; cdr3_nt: TGTGCCAGCAGCCCTCGAATTCTAGTCAGGGAAGGGTCGAACACTGAAGCTTTCTTT; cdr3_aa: CASSPRILVREGSNTEAFF
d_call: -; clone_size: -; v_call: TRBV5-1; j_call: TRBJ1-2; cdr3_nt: TGCGCCAGCAGCTTGCGTTCCCATTTTTTAAGAGGCTCTGGCTACACCTTC; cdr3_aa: CASSLRSHFLRGSGYTF
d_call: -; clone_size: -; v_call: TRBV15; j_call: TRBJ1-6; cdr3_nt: TGTGCCACCAGTCAGGGTGGGGCAGGAGCCTCCTATAATTCACCCCTCCACTTT; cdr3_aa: CATSQGGAGASYNSPLHF